Each of the 24 T cell receptor beta chains below was sequenced from the same sample in a study of shared clonotypes between healthy human individuals. Sequenced by immunoSEQ multiplex PCR; TCRdb stores in-frame clones only, minus some. The table has 2 million to 2.5 million clones, 85% to 95% seen once. The sample comprised naive CD4+ T cells from PBMCs. Described subset: CD45RA+ positively selected. These receptors were collected from a man between 18 and 35 years old in good health. Some clones in this sample may be carry-over from other donors' samples.

V gene TRBV6-1 combines with J gene TRBJ1-2, with 7 bases identical to TRBD1. V trimming: 6 bases; J trimming: 4 bases; junction bases outside the gene matches: 5. Germline assignment: CDR1 MNHNS and CDR2 SASEGT. The CDR3 is 13 amino acids. CDR3 DNA sequence: TGTGCCAGCAGCAAAGACAGGGCCTATGGCTACACCTTC. Protein sequence: CASSKDRAYGYTF.

This chain joins TRBV6-5 and TRBJ2-3; TRBD1 or TRBD2 may be the D gene (6 bases each). CDR1 and CDR2 from the germline V gene are MNHEY and SVGAGI. The CDR3 sequence is 14 residues long. Trimming shortened V by 0 bases and J by 5 bases, and 9 bases separated the two germline ends. The CDR3 loop reads CASSYSKGGDTQYF. The DNA of the CDR3 is TGTGCCAGCAGTTACTCGAAGGGGGGAGATACGCAGTATTTT.

The chain recombines TRBV2 with TRBJ2-3; tentative D call: TRBD2 (6 bases). Trimming took off 4 bases at V and 0 bases at J, with 14 bases between the two ends. This CDR3 is 16 amino acids long. Germline lookup yields CDR1 SNHLY and CDR2 FYNNEI. In DNA form, the CDR3 reads TGTGCCAGCAGTGGATGGGACTCCCCCAGCACAGATACGCAGTATTTT. Residues: CASSGWDSPSTDTQYF.

As concerns this clone: The sample carries other DNA sequences with the same CDR3. The J gene is TRBJ2-7, the V gene TRBV30; the match to TRBD1 covers 9 bases. CDR3 length: 15 residues. CDR1 and CDR2 from the germline V gene are GTSNPN and SVGIG (reference sequence). Unmatched junction bases numbered 4, after V lost 1 base and J lost 0 bases. The CDR3: CAWSADRGGSYEQYF. The DNA of the CDR3 is TGTGCCTGGAGTGCCGACAGGGGGGGCTCCTACGAGCAGTACTTC.

The genes are TRBV18 and TRBJ2-1; TRBD1 matches 8 bases. V was pared by 5 bases and J by 9 bases, with 6 bases of the junction left unmatched. Germline CDR1 is KGHSH and CDR2 is LQKENI. The CDR3 has 13 residues. CDR3 DNA sequence: TGTGCCAGCTCATCGGACAGGGCAGGTGAGCAGTTCTTC. This sequence encodes CASSSDRAGEQFF.

The chain links TRBV6-6 to TRBJ1-5; no reliable D call. The V gene's germline CDR1 is MNHNY and CDR2 SVGAGI (reference sequence). V gave up 0 bases and J gave up 4 bases, with 10 bases separating them. CDR3 length: 15 amino acids. Here the CDR3 reads CASSYSQGRNQPQHF. The DNA of the CDR3 is TGTGCCAGCAGTTACTCCCAAGGGAGGAATCAGCCCCAGCATTTT.

As concerns this clone: The conserved phenylalanine or tryptophan normally closing the CDR3 is absent here, so this likely arose from a read error. It is unclear where the CDR3 begins or ends on the DNA, so no DNA is shown, and the CDR3 is as TCRdb lists it. The chain uses TRBV6-1 and TRBJ1-2. CDR1 is MNHNS and CDR2 is SASEGT in the germline V gene. The CDR3 spans 11 amino acids, including both terminal residues. The CDR3: CASSEGTRDSV.

The chain employs TRBV10-3 and TRBJ2-5, with D perhaps given as TRBD1 or TRBD2 (5 bases each). Per germline, CDR1 ENHRY and CDR2 SYGVKD. The length of the CDR3 is 16 residues. V lost 0 bases and J 2 bases, leaving 13 bases between the germline ends. CDR3: CAISESVGGGQETQYF. In DNA form, the CDR3 reads TGTGCCATCAGTGAGTCGGTGGGTGGGGGTCAAGAGACCCAGTACTTC.

This chain connects TRBV29-1 to TRBJ2-3; the D gene is possibly TRBD2 (5 bases). Trimming took off 6 bases at V and 1 base at J, with 17 bases between the two ends. The germline V gene has CDR1 SQVTM and CDR2 ANQGSEA. This CDR3 has 15 amino acids. Here the CDR3 reads CSVTLGLPRTDTQYF. In nucleotides, the CDR3 is TGCAGCGTGACGCTTGGACTGCCGCGCACAGATACGCAGTATTTT.

The V and J genes are TRBV25-1 and TRBJ2-1; 7 nucleotides align to TRBD2. CDR1 and CDR2 (germline): MGHDK, SYGVNS. CDR3 size: 15 residues. The V gene end was trimmed by 3 bases and the J gene end by 1 base; junction bases not matched to a gene: 3. CDR3 DNA: TGTGCCAGCAGTGATCTGCGGGGGTCCTACAATGAGCAGTTCTTC. Protein: CASSDLRGSYNEQFF.

This clone was observed once. The junction departs from the called germline gene at one end, perhaps through a read error. This chain connects TRBV5-6 to TRBJ1-5, with 8 bases lining up with TRBD1. This CDR3 is 13 amino acids long. Germline CDR1 and CDR2: SGHDT and YYEEEE. CDR3 region: CASSLMGQEVPLF. DNA for the CDR3: TGTGCCAGCAGCTTGATGGGACAGGAGGTTCCCTTATTT.

The chain recombines TRBV28 with TRBJ2-2; 7 nucleotides agree with TRBD2. The CDR3 contains 14 residues. V was clipped by 7 bases and J by 5 bases; unmatched bases: 7. Per germline, CDR1 MDHEN and CDR2 SYDVKM. The CDR3 sequence: CASKRTRRTGELFF. The CDR3 bases are TGTGCCAGCAAGAGGACTAGACGGACCGGGGAGCTGTTTTTT.

The rearrangement uses TRBV7-9 and TRBJ2-7; tentatively, D is TRBD1 (5 bases). V was pared by 5 bases and J by 2 bases, with 10 bases between. Germline assignment: CDR1 SEHNR and CDR2 FQNEAQ (reference sequence). CDR3 length: 13 amino acids. This CDR3 reads CASSPDSTYEQYF. As DNA, the CDR3 is TGTGCCAGCAGCCCAGACAGTACCTACGAGCAGTACTTC.

The chain combines TRBV4-1 with TRBJ2-3, with 9 bases matching TRBD2. J lost 4 bases, V lost 3 bases, and 5 bases had no gene match. Germline V gene lookup returns CDR1 MGHRA and CDR2 YSYEKL. This CDR3 has 15 residues. CDR3 amino acids: CASSQGLAFSDTQYF. As DNA, the CDR3 is TGCGCCAGCAGCCAGGGACTAGCATTTTCAGATACGCAGTATTTT.

The V and J genes are TRBV4-1 and TRBJ1-1, with 8 bases fitting TRBD1. The V segment lost 3 bases and the J segment 0 bases; nucleotides outside the gene matches: 12. This CDR3 is 18 amino acids long. CDR1 and CDR2 from the germline V gene are MGHRA and YSYEKL. CDR3 DNA sequence: TGCGCCAGCAGCCAGGCTAGGACAGGGACTCTTATGAACACTGAAGCTTTCTTT. Protein product: CASSQARTGTLMNTEAFF.

This sequence joins TRBV18 and TRBJ1-3; no clear D. The V end lost 0 bases, the J end lost 8 bases, and 11 bases lay between the germline ends. The CDR3 runs 14 residues. Germline V CDR1 and CDR2: KGHSH, LQKENI. The chain's CDR3 is CASSPPRTLDTIYF. The CDR3 DNA follows: TGTGCCAGCTCACCACCCCGGACCCTAGACACCATATATTTT.

This clone was observed a single time. Distinct nucleotide sequences in the sample also encode this CDR3. The gene calls are TRBV18 and TRBJ2-7; D could derive from TRBD1 or TRBD2 (5 bases each). Trimming pared 6 bases from V and 0 bases from J, leaving 12 bases between. In germline, CDR1 is KGHSH, CDR2 LQKENI. This CDR3 contains 14 residues. The CDR3 sequence is CASSPPGTSYEQYF. CDR3 in DNA: TGTGCCAGCTCCCCTCCGGGGACCTCCTACGAGCAGTACTTC.

With regard to this clone: The junction departs from the called germline gene at one end, perhaps through a read error. This rearrangement joins TRBV30 to TRBJ1-5; 7 nucleotides align to TRBD1. Germline CDR1 GTSNPN, CDR2 SVGIG (reference sequence). The length of the CDR3 is 14 residues. CDR3 region: CWGLEGASNQPQHF. In DNA form, the CDR3 reads TGCTGGGGCCTGGAGGGGGCGAGCAATCAGCCCCAGCATTTT.

V is TRBV19 and J is TRBJ1-2; D uncertain. Trimming removed 3 bases at V and 3 bases at J, with 14 bases between. Germline CDR1 LNHDA, CDR2 SQIVND (reference sequence). This CDR3 is built from 15 residues. The chain's CDR3 is CASSIFPDRDYGYTF. The CDR3 DNA reads as TGTGCCAGTAGTATTTTCCCAGACCGGGACTATGGCTACACCTTC. The whole variable domain, filled in from reference TRBV19 and TRBJ1-2, reads DGGITQSPKYLFRKEGQNVTLSCEQNLNHDAMYWYRQDPGQGLRLIYYSQIVNDFQKGDIAEGYSVSREKKESFPLTVTSAQKNPTAFYLCASSIFPDRDYGYTFGSGTRLTVV.

This chain joins TRBV7-9 and TRBJ1-1, with TRBD1 as a possible D gene (5 bases). The CDR3 spans 14 residues. V was shortened by 5 bases and J by 3 bases, with 13 bases between the two germline ends. Germline V gene data show CDR1 as SEHNR and CDR2 as FQNEAQ (reference sequence). The CDR3 DNA sequence: TGTGCCAGCAGCGTTCAGGGCGGATACACTGAAGCTTTCTTT. This codes for CASSVQGGYTEAFF. The entire variable domain, with the rest obtained from reference TRBV7-9 and TRBJ1-1, is as follows: DTGVSQNPRHKITKRGQNVTFRCDPISEHNRLYWYRQTLGQGPEFLTYFQNEAQLEKSRLLSDRFSAERPKGSFSTLEIQRTEQGDSAMYLCASSVQGGYTEAFFGQGTRLTVV.

This clone has only one observation. V usage is TRBV9 and J usage is TRBJ1-2, with 9 bases matching TRBD1. J lost 6 bases, V lost 3 bases, and 12 bases had no gene match. CDR1 and CDR2 from the germline V gene are SGDLS and YYNGEE. CDR3 length: 16 residues. The CDR3 sequence is CASSARDRVMKDGYTF. Here the CDR3 DNA reads TGTGCCAGCAGCGCGAGGGACAGGGTCATGAAGGATGGCTACACCTTC. Supplemented by reference TRBV9 and TRBJ1-2, the full variable domain reads DSGVTQTPKHLITATGQRVTLRCSPRSGDLSVYWYQQSLDQGLQFLIQYYNGEERAKGNILERFSAQQFPDLHSELNLSSLELGDSALYFCASSARDRVMKDGYTFGSGTRLTVV.

The rearrangement uses TRBV19 and TRBJ1-5; the match to TRBD1 covers 9 bases. Trimming took 10 bases from V and 5 from J; bases not matched to a gene: 12. Germline CDR1 reads LNHDA; CDR2 reads SQIVND (reference sequence). The CDR3 runs 15 residues. The CDR3: CATNLRQGDYQPQHF. CDR3 in DNA: TGTGCCACTAACCTCCGACAGGGGGACTATCAGCCCCAGCATTTT.

As to this clone: In the same sample, other DNA sequences code for this CDR3. This chain links TRBV18 with TRBJ1-1; maybe TRBD1 (5 bases). V was shortened by 1 base and J by 1 base, with 7 bases between the two germline ends. This CDR3 contains 14 residues. Per the germline V gene, CDR1 is KGHSH and CDR2 is LQKENI. The CDR3: CASSPRTGNTEAFF. DNA for the CDR3: TGTGCCAGCTCACCACGAACAGGGAACACTGAAGCTTTCTTT.

The rearrangement uses TRBV19 and TRBJ1-4; 9 bases line up with TRBD1. The CDR3 loop spans 14 amino acids. V was clipped by 10 bases and J by 2 bases; unmatched bases: 5. Per germline, CDR1 LNHDA and CDR2 SQIVND (reference sequence). This chain's CDR3 is CATLDRGTNEKLFF. DNA of the CDR3: TGTGCCACCCTGGACAGGGGCACTAATGAAAAACTGTTTTTT.